These 21 T cell receptor beta chains came from one sample sequenced in a study of T cell responses to AZD1222 COVID-19 vaccine (dated by TCRdb to about 2021). The intended sense of this specimen's time point label: about 28 days (+/-7) after the second vaccine dose. The sample's treatment or condition, from its label and the paper: meningococcal conjugate vaccine given as trial control. Receptor libraries were prepared by the immunoSEQ multiplex PCR assay. TCRdb took this table from immuneACCESS and kept in-frame rearrangements with V and J called. Such tables lack part of the clones; where checked against another copy, unresolved V genes explain under half of the gap, and the rest is unexplained. The sample table contains 180,000 or so clones; only one count was recorded for 80% to 90% of them. More than 3.5% of the sample belongs to the ten largest clones. The sample in question was peripheral blood, obtained 28 days after the second dose of the MenACWY control vaccine. The receptor source for this set is an adult who received the MenACWY meningococcal vaccine as a control.

Of note for this clone: The same CDR3 is also encoded by other DNA sequences in this sample. The chain employs TRBV27 and TRBJ2-5; D gene unclear. With 1 base removed from V and 4 bases from J, the gap between germline ends came to 7 bases. The CDR3 sequence is 13 residues long. Germline V gives CDR1 MNHEY, CDR2 SMNVEV (reference sequence). CDR3 sequence (DNA): TGTGCCAGCAGTTTATACCCTGGAGAGACCCAGTACTTC. It encodes CASSLYPGETQYF.

A remark on this clone: The same CDR3 also results from other DNA sequences found in this sample. V usage is TRBV5-1 and J usage is TRBJ2-7, with 11 bases fitting TRBD2. The CDR3 runs to 15 residues. Per the germline V gene, CDR1 is SGHRS and CDR2 is YFSETQ. The V and J ends lost 0 bases and 4 bases, in that order; junction bases with no gene match: 3. CDR3 residues: CASSLDGTSGYEQYF. The CDR3, as DNA: TGCGCCAGCAGCTTGGATGGGACTAGCGGATACGAGCAGTACTTC.

The chain joins TRBV19 to TRBJ2-3, with a weak D call TRBD2 (5 bases). CDR1 is LNHDA and CDR2 is SQIVND in the germline V gene (reference sequence). This CDR3 has 13 amino acids. V was shortened by 4 bases and J by 2 bases, with 7 bases between the two germline ends. This CDR3 reads CASSKGVTDTQYF. DNA of the CDR3: TGTGCCAGTAGTAAGGGAGTCACAGATACGCAGTATTTT.

V and J are TRBV20-1 and TRBJ2-1, with TRBD1 matching 9 bases. The CDR3 spans 16 residues. The V gene end was trimmed by 3 bases and the J gene end by 4 bases; junction bases not matched to a gene: 10. Germline V lookup: CDR1 DFQATT, CDR2 SNEGSKA (reference sequence). The CDR3 sequence is CSASPLEQGAYNEQFF. As DNA, the CDR3 is TGCAGTGCTAGTCCCCTGGAACAGGGGGCTTACAATGAGCAGTTCTTC.

This chain joins TRBV2 and TRBJ2-7, with a possible D match to TRBD2 (5 bases). The CDR3 covers 11 residues. Germline loops: CDR1 SNHLY, CDR2 FYNNEI. V shed 6 bases and J shed 6 bases, with 9 bases lying between them. CDR3: CASRRTVEQYF. The CDR3, as DNA: TGTGCCAGCAGGAGGACTGTCGAGCAGTACTTC.

V and J are TRBV24-1 and TRBJ2-2; D is perhaps TRBD1 (7 bases). Trimming cost V 10 bases and J 4 bases, with 21 bases left between them. The CDR3 sequence is 16 residues long. The germline CDR1 and CDR2 sequences are KGHDR and SFDVKD. CDR3 nucleotide sequence: TGTGCCACTGGGCTGAGGAGGGACAGTAGCACCGGGGAGCTGTTTTTT. Amino acid sequence: CATGLRRDSSTGELFF.

This chain uses TRBV24-1 with TRBJ2-1; TRBD2 aligns across 10 bases. V lost 8 bases to trimming and J lost 7 bases; unmatched junction nucleotides: 7. Germline loops: CDR1 KGHDR, CDR2 SFDVKD. The CDR3 contains 14 residues. CDR3 bases: TGTGCCACCAAGCCAGCGGGAGGGCGAAATGAGCAGTTCTTC. Its translation is CATKPAGGRNEQFF.

This clone was found once. The rearrangement uses TRBV30 and TRBJ1-5; D is unresolved. Between the trimmed V and J ends, which lost 2 bases and 1 base, there was a span of 6 bases. Germline CDR1 reads GTSNPN; CDR2 reads SVGIG (reference sequence). CDR3 length equals 13 residues. The chain's CDR3 is CAWSQDSNQPQHF. The CDR3 bases are TGTGCCTGGAGTCAAGACAGCAATCAGCCCCAGCATTTT.

The chain employs TRBV19 and TRBJ2-2, with unresolved D. The CDR3 totals 15 residues. Deletions cut 3 bases from V and 0 bases from J, with 8 bases between. Germline V CDR1 and CDR2: LNHDA, SQIVND (reference sequence). As DNA, the CDR3 is TGTGCCAGTAGTATCCCGGCGGCGAACACCGGGGAGCTGTTTTTT. Its translation is CASSIPAANTGELFF. The full variable domain, in which reference TRBV19 and TRBJ2-2 provide the parts outside the CDR3, is DGGITQSPKYLFRKEGQNVTLSCEQNLNHDAMYWYRQDPGQGLRLIYYSQIVNDFQKGDIAEGYSVSREKKESFPLTVTSAQKNPTAFYLCASSIPAANTGELFFGEGSRLTVL.

This chain connects TRBV7-2 to TRBJ1-2, with D maybe TRBD1 (5 bases). Germline CDR1 is SGHTA and CDR2 is FQGNSA. The V end lost 3 bases, the J end lost 4 bases, and 12 bases lay between the germline ends. The CDR3 totals 14 residues. The CDR3 DNA is TGTGCCAGCAGCTTGGGGGGACGCAGCTATGGCTACACCTTC. This translates into CASSLGGRSYGYTF. The full variable domain, in which reference TRBV7-2 and TRBJ1-2 provide the parts outside the CDR3, is GAGVSQSPSNKVTEKGKDVELRCDPISGHTALYWYRQSLGQGLEFLIYFQGNSAPDKSGLPSDRFSAERTGGSVSTLTIQRTQQEDSAVYLCASSLGGRSYGYTFGSGTRLTVV.

The rearrangement links TRBV14 to TRBJ2-6, with D uncertain. This CDR3 has 13 residues. Trimming pared 5 bases from V and 1 base from J, leaving 3 bases between. CDR1 is SGHDN and CDR2 is FVKESK in the germline V gene. CDR3 loop: CASSVSGANVLTF. The CDR3 bases are TGTGCCAGCAGCGTTTCTGGGGCCAACGTCCTGACTTTC.

The CDR3 nucleotides read TGTGCCAGCAGTTCCTACAAGACTAATGAAAAACTGTTTTTT. Protein: CASSSYKTNEKLFF. The chain carries TRBV7-9 and TRBJ1-4; no definite D call. Germline CDR1 and CDR2: SEHNR and FQNEAQ (reference sequence). The CDR3 contains 14 residues. V lost 6 bases, J lost 2 bases, and 10 bases lay in between.

This rearrangement joins TRBV5-4 to TRBJ1-2; unclear D gene. V was shortened by 1 base and J by 6 bases, with 7 bases between the two germline ends. Germline loops: CDR1 SGHNT, CDR2 YYREEE (reference sequence). The CDR3 has 12 residues. CDR3 DNA sequence: TGTGCCAGCAGCTTGCGTGGGGATGGCTACACCTTC. Residues: CASSLRGDGYTF. The full variable domain, completed using reference TRBV5-4 and TRBJ1-2, is ETGVTQSPTHLIKTRGQQVTLRCSSQSGHNTVSWYQQALGQGPQFIFQYYREEENGRGNFPPRFSGLQFPNYSSELNVNALELDDSALYLCASSLRGDGYTFGSGTRLTVV.

V and J are TRBV7-9 and TRBJ1-4, with D possibly TRBD1 on 5 matching bases. V dropped 5 bases and J dropped 3 bases, with 13 bases sitting between them. This CDR3 spans 15 amino acids. Germline CDR1 and CDR2: SEHNR and FQNEAQ (reference sequence). CDR3 in amino acids: CASSARWDSNEKLFF. In DNA, the CDR3 is TGTGCCAGCAGCGCGCGCTGGGACTCTAATGAAAAACTGTTTTTT.

The chain couples TRBV15 to TRBJ1-1; D remains ambiguous. The V end was cut by 3 bases, the J end by 7 bases, with 9 bases between. The length of the CDR3 is 12 residues. Looked up from germline, CDR1 is LNHNV and CDR2 is YYDKDF (reference sequence). As DNA, the CDR3 is TGTGCCACCAGCAGTACACCCTATGAAGCTTTCTTT. It translates to CATSSTPYEAFF.

The chain employs TRBV7-2 and TRBJ2-7; D perhaps matches TRBD2 (6 bases). CDR1 and CDR2 (germline): SGHTA, FQGNSA. Trimming took 5 bases from V and 7 from J, leaving 27 bases between them. This CDR3 contains 17 residues. CDR3 coding DNA: TGTGCCAGCAGCCCCCCCCGGGACTCCATTACCGTATGGGAGCAGTACTTC. It encodes CASSPPRDSITVWEQYF.

CDR3 sequence (DNA): TGTGCCAGCAGTACCCAGGGTTATCCAGATACGCAGTATTTT. Protein: CASSTQGYPDTQYF. The chain joins TRBV28 to TRBJ2-3; D perhaps matches TRBD1 (5 bases). The CDR3 contains 14 residues. Trimming shortened V by 5 bases and J by 4 bases, and 13 bases separated the two germline ends. Germline values: CDR1 MDHEN, CDR2 SYDVKM.

The rearrangement joins TRBV11-2 to TRBJ2-1; weak D call: TRBD2 (6 bases). V lost 4 bases to trimming and J lost 5 bases, with 15 bases between them. Germline V gene lookup returns CDR1 SGHAT and CDR2 FQNNGV. The CDR3 contains 15 residues. Written as DNA, the CDR3 is TGTGCCAGCAGCTATTGGGGACTTCAGAACAATGAGCAGTTCTTC. Its translation is CASSYWGLQNNEQFF.

The chain joins TRBV28 to TRBJ2-7, with D perhaps given as TRBD1 or TRBD2 (5 bases each). From germline, CDR1 is MDHEN and CDR2 SYDVKM. This CDR3 is built from 15 residues. V shed 4 bases and J shed 5 bases, with 18 bases lying between them. CDR3 nucleotides: TGTGCCAGCAGTTGGGGGTTGGAGGTCGCCAACGAGCAGTACTTC. Its translation is CASSWGLEVANEQYF.

CDR3 nucleotide sequence: TGTGCCTCGGGACAGGGCTACGAGCAGTACTTC. Residues: CASGQGYEQYF. The chain employs TRBV30 and TRBJ2-7; TRBD1 aligns across 9 bases. The germline gives CDR1 GTSNPN, CDR2 SVGIG (reference sequence). With 7 bases clipped from V and 3 bases from J, the junction kept 1 base outside the gene matches. This CDR3 is 11 amino acids long.

V and J are TRBV7-2 and TRBJ2-7; 8 bases are a match to TRBD2. The CDR3 is 15 amino acids. CDR1 SGHTA and CDR2 FQGNSA come from the germline V gene. V was clipped by 5 bases and J by 0 bases; unmatched bases: 6. In nucleotides, the CDR3 is TGTGCCAGCAGCCCAAGCGGGGGAAGCTCCTACGAGCAGTACTTC. It codes for CASSPSGGSSYEQYF.